This TCR beta chain originates from a study of T cell changes during pregnancy in multiple sclerosis. Profiling relied on immunoSEQ multiplex PCR, and the TCRdb table lists in-frame clones only, not all of them. The data hold more than 65,000 clones, with 75% to 95% observed a single time. CDR3 length: 17 amino acids. Per the germline V gene, CDR1 is SGHAT and CDR2 is FQNNGV. V gave up 3 bases and J gave up 1 base; unmatched junction bases: 7. The sample here was peripheral blood, taken in the first trimester of pregnancy. The sequence was collected from a female donor with multiple sclerosis, enrolled in a pregnancy study. The genes are TRBV11-2 and TRBJ2-1; TRBD2 aligns across 9 bases. CDR3 sequence: CASSFGAGGPSYNEQFF. Written as DNA, the CDR3 is TGTGCCAGCAGCTTCGGTGCGGGAGGGCCATCCTACAATGAGCAGTTCTTC.